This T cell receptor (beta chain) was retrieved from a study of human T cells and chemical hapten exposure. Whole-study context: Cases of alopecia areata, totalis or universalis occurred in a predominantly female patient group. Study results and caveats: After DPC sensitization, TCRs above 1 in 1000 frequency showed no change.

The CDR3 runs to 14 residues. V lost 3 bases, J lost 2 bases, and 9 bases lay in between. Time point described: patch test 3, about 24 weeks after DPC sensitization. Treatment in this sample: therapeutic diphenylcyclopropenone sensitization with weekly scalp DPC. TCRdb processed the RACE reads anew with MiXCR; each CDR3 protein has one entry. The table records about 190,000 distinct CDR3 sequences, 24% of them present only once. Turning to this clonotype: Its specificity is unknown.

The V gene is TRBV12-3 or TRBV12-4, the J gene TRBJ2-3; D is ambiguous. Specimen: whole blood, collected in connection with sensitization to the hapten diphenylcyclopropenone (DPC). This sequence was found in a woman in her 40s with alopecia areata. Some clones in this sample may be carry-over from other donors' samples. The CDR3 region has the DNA TGTGCCAGCAGTTTCGGCAATCCCACAGATACGCAGTATTTT. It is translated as CASSFGNPTDTQYF.